Below, 24 T cell receptor beta chains from the same sample are listed, as sequenced in a study of T cell changes during pregnancy in multiple sclerosis. TCRdb's copy holds only in-frame clones and misses some; the assay was immunoSEQ multiplex PCR. Of around 62,000 clones in the sample, about nine tenths are singletons; the top ten hold about 2.3%. Sequencing was performed on peripheral blood, taken in the first trimester of pregnancy. These receptors all stem from a female donor with multiple sclerosis, enrolled in a pregnancy study.

The J gene is TRBJ2-3, the V gene TRBV5-4, with D perhaps TRBD2 (6 bases). The V gene's germline CDR1 is SGHNT and CDR2 YYREEE (reference sequence). Trimming pared 0 bases from V and 1 base from J, leaving 12 bases between. The length of the CDR3 is 16 residues. The CDR3 spells CASSLGPGGGTDTQYF. CDR3 nucleotide sequence: TGTGCCAGCAGCTTGGGGCCGGGCGGGGGCACAGATACGCAGTATTTT.

The chain has TRBV2 and TRBJ2-2; tentatively, D is TRBD1 (6 bases). The V gene's germline CDR1 is SNHLY and CDR2 FYNNEI. This CDR3 region has 13 residues. Trimming took off 10 bases at V and 5 bases at J, with 14 bases between the two ends. The DNA of the CDR3 is TGTGCCACCCTCCGACAGGTGACCGGGGAGCTGTTTTTT. As protein: CATLRQVTGELFF.

The genes are TRBV7-9 and TRBJ2-7, with TRBD1 matching 9 bases. The CDR3 covers 17 residues. The V gene's germline CDR1 is SEHNR and CDR2 FQNEAQ (reference sequence). With V trimmed by 4 bases and J by 2 bases, 12 bases remained unmatched. DNA for the CDR3: TGTGCCAGCAGCTCGTTACTTGGGACAGGGAAAGCCTACGAGCAGTACTTC. Its translation is CASSSLLGTGKAYEQYF.

This sequence joins TRBV7-2 and TRBJ1-5; TRBD1 matches 7 bases. The CDR3 is made up of 16 amino acids. J was trimmed by 3 bases and V by 1 base; bases with no gene match: 6. CDR1 is SGHTA, CDR2 FQGNSA, per germline. The CDR3 nucleotides read TGTGCCAGCAGCTTAGGAGGGGGCGCATTCAATCAGCCCCAGCATTTT. Amino acid sequence: CASSLGGGAFNQPQHF.

The chain has TRBV12-5 and TRBJ1-1, with 7 bases fitting TRBD1. The CDR3 is made up of 17 amino acids. V lost 7 bases to trimming and J lost 1 base; unmatched junction nucleotides: 15. The germline CDR1 and CDR2 sequences are LGHNT and FRNRAP. The CDR3: CASASAGTDHWNTEAFF. For the CDR3, the DNA is TGTGCTAGTGCGTCGGCCGGGACAGACCATTGGAACACTGAAGCTTTCTTT.

V and J are TRBV6-1 and TRBJ2-7; D not certain. The V end was cut by 2 bases, the J end by 3 bases, with 14 bases between. Germline V lookup: CDR1 MNHNS, CDR2 SASEGT. The CDR3 covers 15 residues. CDR3 amino acids: CASSEYTESDYEQYF. CDR3 in DNA: TGTGCCAGCAGTGAATACACAGAGTCCGACTACGAGCAGTACTTC.

This clone rates as medium-sized (0.01 to 0.1%). The chain joins TRBV7-2 to TRBJ2-1; 7 bases agree with TRBD2. Trimming removed 1 base from V and 9 bases from J; junction bases left unmatched: 6. The CDR3 covers 14 residues. Germline V gives CDR1 SGHTA, CDR2 FQGNSA. In DNA, the CDR3 is TGTGCCAGCAGCTTAGTAGGCAGGGAGGGTGAGCAGTTCTTC. Encoded protein: CASSLVGREGEQFF.

The CDR3 spells CASSLAGFSYNEQFF. CDR3 nucleotide sequence: TGTGCCAGCAGCTTGGCGGGGTTTTCCTACAATGAGCAGTTCTTC. The chain employs TRBV5-8 and TRBJ2-1, with D maybe TRBD2 (5 bases). Germline V gene sequence: CDR1 SGHTS, CDR2 YDEGEE. V was pared by 0 bases and J by 1 base, with 8 bases between. The length of the CDR3 is 15 residues.

V is TRBV2 and J is TRBJ1-1; TRBD1 matches at 12 bases. Germline CDR1 SNHLY, CDR2 FYNNEI. The CDR3 sequence is 16 residues long. The J segment lost 3 bases and the V segment lost 5 bases, leaving 7 bases of the junction unmatched. In DNA form, the CDR3 reads TGTGCCAGCAGTACCGGGACAGGGGGCCAGGACACTGAAGCTTTCTTT. Translation gives CASSTGTGGQDTEAFF.

The J gene is TRBJ1-3, the V gene TRBV5-1, with 10 bases lining up with TRBD1. Germline CDR1 is SGHRS and CDR2 is YFSETQ. The CDR3 spans 16 residues. Trimming took 4 bases from V and 1 from J; bases not matched to a gene: 5. CDR3 coding DNA: TGCGCCAGCAGCCTGCGACAGGGGGCATCTGGAAACACCATATATTTT. Protein sequence: CASSLRQGASGNTIYF.

The chain carries TRBV10-1 and TRBJ2-7, with D possibly matching TRBD2 (6 bases). The germline V and J ends were trimmed by 2 bases and 3 bases, with 14 bases remaining between them. The CDR3 consists of 15 residues. Per germline, CDR1 WNHNN and CDR2 SYGVQD (reference sequence). CDR3 nucleotides: TGCGCCAGCAGTGAGGTAGCGGTGGGGATCTACGAGCAGTACTTC. It encodes CASSEVAVGIYEQYF.

The chain recombines TRBV18 with TRBJ2-1; D ambiguous. The CDR3 covers 12 residues. V lost 6 bases and J 8 bases, leaving 11 bases between the germline ends. Germline V gives CDR1 KGHSH, CDR2 LQKENI. This chain's CDR3 is CASSPMSDEQFF. The CDR3 DNA is TGTGCCAGCTCCCCGATGAGCGATGAGCAGTTCTTC. The variable domain in full, completed from reference TRBV18 and TRBJ2-1, reads NAGVMQNPRHLVRRRGQEARLRCSPMKGHSHVYWYRQLPEEGLKFMVYLQKENIIDESGMPKERFSAEFPKEGPSILRIQQVVRGDSAAYFCASSPMSDEQFFGPGTRLTVL.

The chain uses TRBV6-1 and TRBJ1-5; D call uncertain. CDR1 is MNHNS, CDR2 SASEGT, per germline. The V end was cut by 6 bases, the J end by 0 bases, with 9 bases between. This CDR3 has 14 amino acids. CDR3 coding DNA: TGTGCCAGCAGAGGCGGAAATAGCAATCAGCCCCAGCATTTT. This sequence encodes CASRGGNSNQPQHF.

The chain couples TRBV4-1 to TRBJ2-1, with 9 nucleotides matching TRBD1. Germline CDR1 and CDR2: MGHRA and YSYEKL. The J segment lost 2 bases and the V segment lost 0 bases, leaving 5 bases of the junction unmatched. The CDR3 runs 17 residues. This chain's CDR3 is CASSQEGGQGPYNEQFF. Written as DNA, the CDR3 is TGCGCCAGCAGCCAAGAGGGGGGACAGGGCCCCTACAATGAGCAGTTCTTC.

This sequence joins TRBV12-5 and TRBJ2-7; 9 bases match TRBD1. This CDR3 is built from 15 residues. Losses at the gene ends were 1 base for V and 4 bases for J; bases not matched to a gene: 5. Germline lookup yields CDR1 LGHNT and CDR2 FRNRAP. In DNA form, the CDR3 reads TGTGCTAGTGGTTTGGGGACAGGGGTCTGGTACGAGCAGTACTTC. Encoded protein: CASGLGTGVWYEQYF. Complete variable domain (other parts from reference TRBV12-5 and TRBJ2-7): DARVTQTPRHKVTEMGQEVTMRCQPILGHNTVFWYRQTMMQGLELLAYFRNRAPLDDSGMPKDRFSAEMPDATLATLKIQPSEPRDSAVYFCASGLGTGVWYEQYFGPGTRLTVT.

As for this clone: This sample includes further DNA sequences coding for the same CDR3. The chain has TRBV6-5 and TRBJ2-7, with TRBD1 as a possible D gene (6 bases). This CDR3 spans 15 amino acids. V lost 3 bases and J 2 bases, leaving 14 bases between the germline ends. The germline CDR1 and CDR2 sequences are MNHEY and SVGAGI. The CDR3 nucleotides are TGTGCCAGCAGTTATTCCAGGACAGCCCCCTACGAGCAGTACTTC. Its translation: CASSYSRTAPYEQYF.

The chain recombines TRBV7-2 with TRBJ1-2; 7 bases map to TRBD1. The J segment lost 7 bases and the V segment lost 2 bases, leaving 13 bases of the junction unmatched. There are 16 residues in the CDR3. Germline CDR1 and CDR2: SGHTA and FQGNSA. CDR3 nucleotides: TGTGCCAGCAGCTTAACGACAGGGCGAGGGGTGAGTGGCTACACCTTC. Its translation is CASSLTTGRGVSGYTF.

The chain's CDR3 is CASTIRQLDNEKLFF. In nucleotides, the CDR3 is TGTGCCAGCACCATCAGACAGTTGGATAATGAAAAACTGTTTTTT. The chain links TRBV27 to TRBJ1-4; possibly TRBD1 for D (5 bases). The germline gives CDR1 MNHEY, CDR2 SMNVEV (reference sequence). The CDR3 spans 15 residues. Trimming took off 7 bases at V and 4 bases at J, with 16 bases between the two ends.

DNA for the CDR3: TGTGCCAGCAGCAAAACAGGGGGCGCGGGGAACACTGAAGCTTTCTTT. Amino acids: CASSKTGGAGNTEAFF. The chain joins TRBV7-8 to TRBJ1-1; 9 bases line up with TRBD1. Germline V gives CDR1 SGHVS, CDR2 FQNEAQ. J lost 1 base, V lost 5 bases, and 8 bases had no gene match. The CDR3 consists of 16 residues.

The chain employs TRBV19 and TRBJ2-3; 9 bases agree with TRBD1. Per the germline V gene, CDR1 is LNHDA and CDR2 is SQIVND (reference sequence). The V segment lost 7 bases and the J segment 3 bases; nucleotides outside the gene matches: 5. There are 14 residues in the CDR3. In DNA, the CDR3 is TGTGCCAGTAACGACAGGGGGTGGACAGATACGCAGTATTTT. Translation gives CASNDRGWTDTQYF.

Of note for this clone: An end of the junction does not agree with germline; a read error may underlie this. The chain combines TRBV18 with TRBJ1-1; 12 bases line up with TRBD1. The CDR3 contains 16 residues. Germline V gene lookup returns CDR1 KGHSH and CDR2 LQKENI. The CDR3, as DNA: TGTGCCAGCTCTCCACAGGGACAGGGGGCTGACACTGAAGCTTTCTTT. This translates into CASSPQGQGADTEAFF.

The J gene is TRBJ2-3, the V gene TRBV5-4; maybe TRBD2 (5 bases). Trimming left V 0 bases short and J 1 base short, with 9 bases between. The V gene's germline CDR1 is SGHNT and CDR2 YYREEE (reference sequence). This CDR3 has 15 residues. The CDR3 sequence: CASSLDYGGTDTQYF. DNA for the CDR3: TGTGCCAGCAGCTTGGATTACGGGGGCACAGATACGCAGTATTTT.

The chain combines TRBV4-1 with TRBJ2-7; 10 bases line up with TRBD2. Trimming at V came to 0 bases and at J to 2 bases, leaving 16 bases not matched to a gene. This CDR3 has 20 residues. CDR1 is MGHRA, CDR2 YSYEKL, per germline. The CDR3 DNA sequence: TGCGCCAGCAGCCAAGAAATGGTCCTAGCGGGGGCCCAACCGACCTACGAGCAGTACTTC. Protein: CASSQEMVLAGAQPTYEQYF.

The rearrangement links TRBV7-2 to TRBJ2-5, with 7 bases identical to TRBD1. CDR1 is SGHTA, CDR2 FQGNSA, per germline. J lost 4 bases, V lost 5 bases, and 10 bases had no gene match. This CDR3 is 15 amino acids long. The DNA of the CDR3 is TGTGCCAGCAGCACGAGGACAGGCCTACTAGAGACCCAGTACTTC. Its protein is CASSTRTGLLETQYF.